This TCR beta chain was identified during a study of T cells after yellow fever vaccination. Overall study findings and caveats: A secondary response was less intense yet reached its peak sooner, at day 5 versus 15. Reappearance after the booster was seen for most primary-vaccination clones, at 96% CD4 and about 90% CD8. A small share of clonotypes appeared in both CD4 and CD8 compartments.

This clonotype was picked up a small number of times. What it binds is unknown. The authors made TCR cDNA by 5'RACE template switching, adding a universal primer site and UMIs. TCRdb reanalysed the 5' RACE reads using MiXCR and keeps one entry per CDR3 protein. Here the sample spans some 250,000 distinct CDR3 sequences, 6.9% being singletons. The receptor was derived from a young man who received the YFV17D yellow fever vaccine. Sequences were derived from CD4+ T cells sorted from PBMCs, sampled 15 days after the yellow fever booster vaccination.

The CDR3 spells CASTLRGGYTF. DNA of the CDR3: TGTGCCAGCACCCTCCGAGGTGGCTACACCTTC. The V and J genes are TRBV7-9 and TRBJ1-2; no firm D call. Germline-derived CDR1 and CDR2 are SEHNR and FQNEAQ (reference sequence). Trimming took 7 bases from V and 7 from J, leaving 10 bases between them. CDR3 size: 11 residues.